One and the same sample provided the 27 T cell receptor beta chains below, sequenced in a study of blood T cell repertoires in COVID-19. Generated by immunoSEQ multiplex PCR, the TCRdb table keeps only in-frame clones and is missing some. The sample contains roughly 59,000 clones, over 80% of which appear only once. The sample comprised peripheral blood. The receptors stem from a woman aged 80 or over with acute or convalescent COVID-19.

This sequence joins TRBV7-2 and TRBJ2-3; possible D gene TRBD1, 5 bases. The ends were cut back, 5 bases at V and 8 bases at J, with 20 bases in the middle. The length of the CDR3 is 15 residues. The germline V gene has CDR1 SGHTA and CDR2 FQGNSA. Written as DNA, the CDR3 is TGTGCCAGCAGCCCCAATAGGGGCCGTTTGGGTACGCAGTATTTT. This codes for CASSPNRGRLGTQYF.

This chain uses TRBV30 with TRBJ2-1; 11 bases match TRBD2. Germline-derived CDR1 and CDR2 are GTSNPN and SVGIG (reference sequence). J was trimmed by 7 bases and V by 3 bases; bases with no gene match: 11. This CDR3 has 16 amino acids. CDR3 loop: CAWSPTRLAGLNEQFF. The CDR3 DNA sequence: TGTGCCTGGAGCCCGACCCGACTAGCGGGGCTAAATGAGCAGTTCTTC.

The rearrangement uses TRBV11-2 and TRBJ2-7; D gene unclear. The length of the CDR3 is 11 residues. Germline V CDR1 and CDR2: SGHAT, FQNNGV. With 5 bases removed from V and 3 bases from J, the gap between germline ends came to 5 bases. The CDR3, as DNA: TGTGCCAGCAGCACATACTACGAGCAGTACTTC. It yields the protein CASSTYYEQYF.

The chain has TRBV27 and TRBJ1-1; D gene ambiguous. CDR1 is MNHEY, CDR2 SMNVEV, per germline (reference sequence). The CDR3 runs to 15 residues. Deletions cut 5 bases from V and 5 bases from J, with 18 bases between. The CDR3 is CASSRQASGRTEAFF. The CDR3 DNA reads TGTGCCAGCAGTCGGCAGGCTTCTGGGAGGACTGAAGCTTTCTTT.

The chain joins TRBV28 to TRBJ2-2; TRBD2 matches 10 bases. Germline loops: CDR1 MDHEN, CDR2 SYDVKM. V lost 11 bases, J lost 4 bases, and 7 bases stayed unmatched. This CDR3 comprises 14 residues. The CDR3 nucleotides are TGTGCCGGCGCTAGCGGGAGAGGCACCGGGGAGCTGTTTTTT. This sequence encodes CAGASGRGTGELFF. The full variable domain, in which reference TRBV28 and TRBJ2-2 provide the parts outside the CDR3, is DVKVTQSSRYLVKRTGEKVFLECVQDMDHENMFWYRQDPGLGLRLIYFSYDVKMKEKGDIPEGYSVSREKKERFSLILESASTNQTSMYLCAGASGRGTGELFFGEGSRLTVL.

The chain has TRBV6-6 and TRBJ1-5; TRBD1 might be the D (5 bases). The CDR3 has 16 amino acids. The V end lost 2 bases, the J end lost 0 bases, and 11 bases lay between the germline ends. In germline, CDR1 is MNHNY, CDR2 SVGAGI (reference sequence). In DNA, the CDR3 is TGTGCCAGCAGTTACAGGGGATCTCATAGCAATCAGCCCCAGCATTTT. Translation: CASSYRGSHSNQPQHF.

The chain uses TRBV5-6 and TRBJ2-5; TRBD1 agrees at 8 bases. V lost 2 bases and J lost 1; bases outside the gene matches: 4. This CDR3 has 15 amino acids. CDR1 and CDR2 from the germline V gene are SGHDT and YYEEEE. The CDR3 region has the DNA TGTGCCAGCAGCTTCGTGGGACAGGCCCAAGAGACCCAGTACTTC. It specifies CASSFVGQAQETQYF.

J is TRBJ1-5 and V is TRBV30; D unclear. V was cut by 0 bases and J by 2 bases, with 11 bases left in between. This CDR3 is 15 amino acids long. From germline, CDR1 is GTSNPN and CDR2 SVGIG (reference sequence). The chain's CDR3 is CAWSVQTARNQPQHF. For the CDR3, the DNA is TGTGCCTGGAGTGTACAGACCGCCCGCAATCAGCCCCAGCATTTT.

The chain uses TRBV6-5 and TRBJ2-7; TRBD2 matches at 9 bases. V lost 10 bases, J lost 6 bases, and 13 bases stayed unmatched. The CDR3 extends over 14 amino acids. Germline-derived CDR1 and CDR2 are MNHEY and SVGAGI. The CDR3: CATAESGRLSEQYF. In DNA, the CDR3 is TGTGCCACCGCCGAAAGCGGGAGGCTATCCGAGCAGTACTTC.

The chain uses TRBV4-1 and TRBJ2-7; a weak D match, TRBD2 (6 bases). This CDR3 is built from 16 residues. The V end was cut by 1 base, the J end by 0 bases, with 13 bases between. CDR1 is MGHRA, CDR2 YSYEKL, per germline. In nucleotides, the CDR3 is TGCGCCAGCAGCCAAGTGAGGCAGGGAGGCTCCTACGAGCAGTACTTC. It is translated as CASSQVRQGGSYEQYF.

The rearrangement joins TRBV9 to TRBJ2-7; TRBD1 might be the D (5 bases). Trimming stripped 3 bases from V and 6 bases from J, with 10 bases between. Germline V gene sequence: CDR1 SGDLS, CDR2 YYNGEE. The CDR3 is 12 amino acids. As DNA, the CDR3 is TGTGCCAGCAGCGGCGACAGCCGCGAGCAGTACTTC. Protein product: CASSGDSREQYF. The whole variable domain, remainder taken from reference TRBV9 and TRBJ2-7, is DSGVTQTPKHLITATGQRVTLRCSPRSGDLSVYWYQQSLDQGLQFLIQYYNGEERAKGNILERFSAQQFPDLHSELNLSSLELGDSALYFCASSGDSREQYFGPGTRLTVT.

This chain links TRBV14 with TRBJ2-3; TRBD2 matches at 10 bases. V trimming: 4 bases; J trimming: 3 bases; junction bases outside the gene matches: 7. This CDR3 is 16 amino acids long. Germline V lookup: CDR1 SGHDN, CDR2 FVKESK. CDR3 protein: CASSLLAGGRTDTQYF. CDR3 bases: TGTGCCAGCAGCCTTTTAGCGGGAGGCCGGACAGATACGCAGTATTTT. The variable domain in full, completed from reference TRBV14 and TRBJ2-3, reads EAGVTQFPSHSVIEKGQTVTLRCDPISGHDNLYWYRRVMGKEIKFLLHFVKESKQDESGMPNNRFLAERTGGTYSTLKVQPAELEDSGVYFCASSLLAGGRTDTQYFGPGTRLTVL.

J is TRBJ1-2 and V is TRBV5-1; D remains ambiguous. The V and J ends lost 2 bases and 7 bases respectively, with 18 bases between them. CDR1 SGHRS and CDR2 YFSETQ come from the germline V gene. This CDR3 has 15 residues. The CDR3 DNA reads TGCGCCAGCAGCTTAGGGCGCGGGTCACCTGCTGGCTACACCTTC. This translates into CASSLGRGSPAGYTF.

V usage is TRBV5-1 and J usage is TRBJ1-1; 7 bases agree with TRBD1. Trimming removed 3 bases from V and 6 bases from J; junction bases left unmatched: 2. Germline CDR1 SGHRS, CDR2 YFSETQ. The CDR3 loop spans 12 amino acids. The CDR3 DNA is TGCGCCAGCAGCTCGACAGGGCCTGAAGCTTTCTTT. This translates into CASSSTGPEAFF. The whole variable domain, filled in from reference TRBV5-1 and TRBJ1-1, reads KAGVTQTPRYLIKTRGQQVTLSCSPISGHRSVSWYQQTPGQGLQFLFEYFSETQRNKGNFPGRFSGRQFSNSRSEMNVSTLELGDSALYLCASSSTGPEAFFGQGTRLTVV.

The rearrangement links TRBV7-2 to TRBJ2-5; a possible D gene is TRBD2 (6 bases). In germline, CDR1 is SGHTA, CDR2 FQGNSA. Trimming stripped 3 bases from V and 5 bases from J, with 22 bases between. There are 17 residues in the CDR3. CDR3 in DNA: TGTGCCAGCAGCTTCCGTTTTTGGGGGGAGCCCAGGGAGACCCAGTACTTC. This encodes CASSFRFWGEPRETQYF.

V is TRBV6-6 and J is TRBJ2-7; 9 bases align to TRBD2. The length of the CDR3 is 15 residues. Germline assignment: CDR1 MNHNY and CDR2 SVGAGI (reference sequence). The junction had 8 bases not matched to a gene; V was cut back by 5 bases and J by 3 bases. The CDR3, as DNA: TGTGCCAGCAGTGCCCCGACTAGCGGAGTCTACGAGCAGTACTTC. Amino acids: CASSAPTSGVYEQYF.

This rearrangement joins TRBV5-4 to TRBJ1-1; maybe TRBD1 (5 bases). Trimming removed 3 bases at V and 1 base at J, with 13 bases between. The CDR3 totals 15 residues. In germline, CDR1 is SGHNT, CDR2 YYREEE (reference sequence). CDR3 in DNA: TGTGCCAGCAGCTCTAAAGGGGCGCGGAACACTGAAGCTTTCTTT. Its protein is CASSSKGARNTEAFF.

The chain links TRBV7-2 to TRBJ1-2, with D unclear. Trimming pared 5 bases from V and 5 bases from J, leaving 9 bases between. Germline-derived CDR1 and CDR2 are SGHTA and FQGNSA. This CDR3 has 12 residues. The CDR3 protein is CASSLLMYGYTF. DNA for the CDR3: TGTGCCAGCAGCCTCCTTATGTATGGCTACACCTTC.

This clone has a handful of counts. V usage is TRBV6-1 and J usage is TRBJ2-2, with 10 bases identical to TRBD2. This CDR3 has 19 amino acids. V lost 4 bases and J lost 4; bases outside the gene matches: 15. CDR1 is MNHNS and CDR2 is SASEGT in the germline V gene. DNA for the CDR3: TGTGCCAGCAGTGCAAAGGTGGCTAGCGGGAGTGTACGCACCGGGGAGCTGTTTTTT. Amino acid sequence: CASSAKVASGSVRTGELFF.

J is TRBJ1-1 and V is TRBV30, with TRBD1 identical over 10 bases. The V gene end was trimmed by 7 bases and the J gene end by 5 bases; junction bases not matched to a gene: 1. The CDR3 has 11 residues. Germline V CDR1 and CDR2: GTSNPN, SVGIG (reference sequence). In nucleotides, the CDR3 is TGTGCCTTGGGACAGGGGACTGAAGCTTTCTTT. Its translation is CALGQGTEAFF. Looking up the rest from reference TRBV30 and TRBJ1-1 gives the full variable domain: SQTIHQWPATLVQPVGSPLSLECTVEGTSNPNLYWYRQAAGRGLQLLFYSVGIGQISSEVPQNLSASRPQDRQFILSSKKLLLSDSGFYLCALGQGTEAFFGQGTRLTVV.

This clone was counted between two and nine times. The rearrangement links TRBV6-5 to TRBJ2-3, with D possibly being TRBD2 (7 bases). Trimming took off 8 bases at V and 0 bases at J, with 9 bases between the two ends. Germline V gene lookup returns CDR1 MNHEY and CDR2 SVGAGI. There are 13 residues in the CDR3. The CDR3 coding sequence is TGTGCCAGCGGGGGGGCTAGCACAGATACGCAGTATTTT. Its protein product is CASGGASTDTQYF.

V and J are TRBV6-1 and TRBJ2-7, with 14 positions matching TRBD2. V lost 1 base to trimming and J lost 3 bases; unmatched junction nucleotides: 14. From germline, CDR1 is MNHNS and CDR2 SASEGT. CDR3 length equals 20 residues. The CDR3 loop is CASSEVRLAGGPRSIYEQYF. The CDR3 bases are TGTGCCAGCAGTGAAGTGCGACTAGCGGGGGGGCCTAGGAGCATCTACGAGCAGTACTTC.

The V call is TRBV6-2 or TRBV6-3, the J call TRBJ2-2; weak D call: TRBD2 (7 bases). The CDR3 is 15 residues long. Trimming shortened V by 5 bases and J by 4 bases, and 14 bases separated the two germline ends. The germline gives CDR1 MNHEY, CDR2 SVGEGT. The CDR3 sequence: CASSREGGPTGELFF. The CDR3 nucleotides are TGTGCCAGCAGTAGGGAGGGGGGGCCCACCGGGGAGCTGTTTTTT.

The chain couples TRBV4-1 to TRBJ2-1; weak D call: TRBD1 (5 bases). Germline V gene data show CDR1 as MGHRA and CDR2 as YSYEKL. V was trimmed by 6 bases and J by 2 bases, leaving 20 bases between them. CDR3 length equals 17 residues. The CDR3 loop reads CASSPWGGAGPYNEQFF. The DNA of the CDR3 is TGCGCCAGCAGTCCCTGGGGCGGCGCCGGCCCCTACAATGAGCAGTTCTTC.

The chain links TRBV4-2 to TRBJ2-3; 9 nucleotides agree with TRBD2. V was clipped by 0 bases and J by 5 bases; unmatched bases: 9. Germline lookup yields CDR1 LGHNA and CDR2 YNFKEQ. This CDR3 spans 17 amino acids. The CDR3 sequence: CASSQDLAGGRGDTQYF. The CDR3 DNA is TGTGCCAGCAGCCAAGATCTGGCGGGGGGGCGTGGAGATACGCAGTATTTT.

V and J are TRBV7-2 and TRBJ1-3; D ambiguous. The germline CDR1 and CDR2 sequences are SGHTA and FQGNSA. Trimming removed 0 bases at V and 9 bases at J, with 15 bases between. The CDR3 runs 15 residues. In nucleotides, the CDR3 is TGTGCCAGCAGCTTAGCGGTTACTGCTGTTGCCACCATATATTTT. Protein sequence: CASSLAVTAVATIYF.

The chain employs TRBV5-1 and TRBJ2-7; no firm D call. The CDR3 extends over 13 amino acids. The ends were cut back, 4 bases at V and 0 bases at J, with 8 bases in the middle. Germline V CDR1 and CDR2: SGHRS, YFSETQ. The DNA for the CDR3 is TGCGCCAGCAGCACTTTATACTCCTACGAGCAGTACTTC. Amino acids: CASSTLYSYEQYF.